This paragraph reports one T cell receptor (beta chain). Its specificity is unknown. V gave up 3 bases and J gave up 2 bases, with 5 bases separating them. The germline CDR1 and CDR2 sequences are DFQATT and SNEGSKA (reference sequence). The CDR3 is made up of 12 amino acids. A J-beta primer mix and a sample-barcoded 5' primer were used in a second PCR of roughly 7 to 12 cycles. TCRdb fed the 5' RACE reads into MiXCR, producing one record per CDR3 protein. Of around 580,000 distinct CDR3 sequences in the sample, roughly 48% are singletons; the top ten hold approximately 23%. This sample was taken from a study of blood T cells in healthy people across ages. Whole-study findings and limits: Long-lived donors had more naive CD4+ cells and higher diversity than aged donors.

What was sequenced was blood. This receptor was obtained from a man of 80 years or more in good health. The V gene is TRBV20-1, the J gene TRBJ2-1; no definite D call. CDR3 nucleotides: TGCAGTGCTAGCCTACCCTACAATGAGCAGTTCTTC. Its protein is CSASLPYNEQFF.